This T cell receptor (beta chain) appears in the sequencing data of a study of blood T cell repertoires in COVID-19. The CDR3 sequence is 16 residues long. CDR1 and CDR2 from the germline V gene are KGHDR and SFDVKD. V was cut by 2 bases and J by 0 bases, with 11 bases left in between. Using immunoSEQ multiplex PCR, the repertoire was profiled, and TCRdb retains in-frame clones only, with some absent. The repertoire holds almost 250,000 clones, 85% to 90% seen once, with about 1.5% in the top ten. The clonotype originates from a woman between 50 and 59 years old who had recovered from COVID-19. Sequenced: PBMCs or T cells enriched from blood (not recorded which). V gene TRBV24-1 combines with J gene TRBJ2-3; TRBD2 might be the D (6 bases). The CDR3 is CATSDSAGPSTDTQYF. CDR3 nucleotide sequence: TGTGCCACCAGTGATTCAGCGGGTCCTAGCACAGATACGCAGTATTTT.